The clone carrying this TCR beta chain was seen more than once but under ten times. The antigen is undetermined. The record originates from a study of post-analysis software for immune sequencing data. Background on the study: Some patients lacked subtype; others had relapsing-remitting, secondary progressive or progressive-relapsing disease. Overall study findings and caveats: In patients, TRBV5-6, TRBV5-1 and TRBV20-1 belonged to five or six TRBV segments found more frequently than in controls. The normalized Chao1 diversity of multiple sclerosis patients was significantly lower than that of controls.

Unique molecular identifiers were present in the TCR beta cDNA libraries. With about 0.85 to 10 million T cells as the source, hundreds of thousands of cDNA molecules resulted. Each CDR3 protein gets one entry after TCRdb re-called the PCR reads with MiXCR. The sample yields some 690,000 distinct CDR3 sequences, around 64% seen once. The V gene lost 0 bases and the J gene lost 3 bases, with 5 bases spanning the gap. The CDR3 totals 13 residues. CDR1 SGHTA and CDR2 FQGNSA come from the germline V gene. This clonotype was obtained from a girl aged 2-9 years with multiple sclerosis. The sample was blood. This chain uses TRBV7-2 with TRBJ2-5, with D perhaps TRBD1 (5 bases). DNA of the CDR3: TGTGCCAGCAGCTTAGCGACAGAAGAGACCCAGTACTTC. It encodes CASSLATEETQYF.